A selection of T cell receptor beta chains follows, all from one sample in a study of blood T cell repertoires in COVID-19. Using immunoSEQ multiplex PCR, the repertoire was profiled, and TCRdb retains in-frame clones only, with some absent. The data hold 80,000 to 100,000 clones, with approximately 74% observed a single time. Input material: peripheral blood. The receptors were gathered from a man in his 70s with COVID-19, enrolled during active disease. The CDR3 runs from the conserved cysteine through the conserved F or W. D genes are given only for firm matches. A clone size is listed for some rows: how often the clone was seen (once, few, many), or a class if it is expanded.

cdr3_nt cdr3_aa clone_size v_call d_call j_call
TGTGCCAGCAGTTTAAAGTTGCCGACCTACAGGGATCCCAAAAACATTCAGTACTTC CASSLKLPTYRDPKNIQYF - TRBV27 - TRBJ2-4
TGTGCCAGCAGCTTGGAGAAGCGGGAGGCTTACGAGCAGTACTTC CASSLEKREAYEQYF - TRBV5-6 TRBD2 TRBJ2-7
TGTGCCAGTAGTATAGCCAGGACAGGGGGGAATGGCTACACCTTC CASSIARTGGNGYTF - TRBV19 TRBD1 TRBJ1-2
TGCAGCGGTCCCCGAGGAGCCGGGGAGCTGTTTTTT CSGPRGAGELFF - TRBV29-1 - TRBJ2-2
TGTGCCAGCAGTTTCCGAGGGCTATCCTCACGGTATTTT CASSFRGLSSRYF - TRBV28 - TRBJ2-3
TGCAGCGTCGCTTTCAAGCTAGCGGGAGGAGACGAGCAGTACTTC CSVAFKLAGGDEQYF - TRBV29-1 TRBD2 TRBJ2-7
TGTGCCAGCAGGTATAGCGGGAGCGGTGTGACCCAGTACTTC CASRYSGSGVTQYF - TRBV28 TRBD2 TRBJ2-5
TGTGCCACCAGCCGCTCAGCGGGACACGAGCAGTTCTTC CATSRSAGHEQFF - TRBV15 - TRBJ2-1
TGTGCCAGCAGCGTAGGTAGCGCCTCCTACGAGCAGTACTTC CASSVGSASYEQYF - TRBV9 - TRBJ2-7
TGTGCCAGCAGTTTGCCGGGGGGACAGGGGGCTATAACTAATGAAAAACTGTTTTTT CASSLPGGQGAITNEKLFF few TRBV28 TRBD1 TRBJ1-4
TGTGCCAGCAGCTTATATGGAGCCCAAACCGGGGAGCTGTTTTTT CASSLYGAQTGELFF few TRBV7-2 - TRBJ2-2
TGTGCCAGCAGTTTCGTTTTCACAGATACGCAGTATTTT CASSFVFTDTQYF - TRBV27 - TRBJ2-3
TGTGCCTGTTGGGAAAACAGGGGCGGCTATGGCTACACCTTC CACWENRGGYGYTF once TRBV30 TRBD1 TRBJ1-2
TGTGCCAGTAGAAACTCCGGGACTGCCAACACTGAAGCTTTCTTT CASRNSGTANTEAFF - TRBV19 - TRBJ1-1
TGTGCCACCAGCAGAGATAGCCTAGCGGGAGACAATGAGCAGTTCTTC CATSRDSLAGDNEQFF once TRBV15 TRBD2 TRBJ2-1
TGCGCCAGCAGCTTGGGGACAGGGCTCATCGGGGAGCTGTTTTTT CASSLGTGLIGELFF - TRBV5-1 TRBD1 TRBJ2-2
TGTGCCAGCAAACGGGAGGCAGGGAGTGTCACAGATACGCAGTATTTT CASKREAGSVTDTQYF - TRBV27 TRBD2 TRBJ2-3
TGTGCCAGCAGCTTCCTCCCGGGACTAGCGGGAGGTCGAACCGGGGAGCTGTTTTTT CASSFLPGLAGGRTGELFF - TRBV5-4 TRBD2 TRBJ2-2
TGTGCCAGCAGTCCAGGTCCTAGCATAAGCTACGAGCAGTACTTC CASSPGPSISYEQYF - TRBV7-2 - TRBJ2-7
TGTGCCAGCGGGACGGGACAGATCTATGGCTACACCTTC CASGTGQIYGYTF - TRBV7-3 TRBD1 TRBJ1-2
TGTGCCAGCAGCGTAGCCCCCGGGAGGAGAGAGACCCAGTACTTC CASSVAPGRRETQYF once TRBV9 TRBD2 TRBJ2-5
TGCAGTGCTAGTAGGACAGGGATGAACACTGAAGCTTTCTTT CSASRTGMNTEAFF few TRBV20-1 TRBD1 TRBJ1-1